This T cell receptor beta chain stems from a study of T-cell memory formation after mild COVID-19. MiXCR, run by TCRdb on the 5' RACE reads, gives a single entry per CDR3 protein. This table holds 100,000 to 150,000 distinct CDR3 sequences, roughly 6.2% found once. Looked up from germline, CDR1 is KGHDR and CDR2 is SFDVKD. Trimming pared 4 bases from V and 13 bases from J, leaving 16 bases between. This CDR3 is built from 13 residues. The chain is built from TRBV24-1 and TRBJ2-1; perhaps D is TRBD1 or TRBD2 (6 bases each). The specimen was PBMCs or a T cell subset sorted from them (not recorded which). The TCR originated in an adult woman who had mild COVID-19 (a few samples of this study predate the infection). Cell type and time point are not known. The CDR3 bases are TGTGCCACCAGTGAGGGGGGCTTGGACGCCCAGTTCTTC. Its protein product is CATSEGGLDAQFF.